The 25 T cell receptor beta chains presented below share a single source sample, sequenced in a study of regulatory T cells in long-lasting Graves disease. Relying on iRepertoire HTBI primers and Arm-PCR of CDR3 regions, the team built TCR beta libraries. TCRdb itself ran the multiplex PCR reads through MiXCR, one entry per CDR3 protein. Among 500,000 or so distinct CDR3 sequences listed, 15% to 20% were seen once. Time point in this sample: newly diagnosed GD, antithyroid drugs for less than 3 months. PBMC RNA was the source of the TCR library. The data also belong to a second study, concerning T cells in Graves' hyperthyroidism and ophthalmopathy.

Specimen: peripheral blood mononuclear cells (PBMCs), collected at new diagnosis, from a patient treated with antithyroid drugs. These receptor sequences come from a man between 40 and 49 years old with Graves disease.

The sample holds many counts of this clonotype. The chain links TRBV6-2 or TRBV6-3 to TRBJ2-5; 8 bases are a match to TRBD2. The length of the CDR3 is 11 residues. Per the germline V gene, CDR1 is MNHEY and CDR2 is SVGEGT. The trim removed 6 bases at V and 9 bases at J, leaving 3 bases unmatched. The CDR3 nucleotides read TGTGCCAGCAGCCTCGGGGGGGCCCAGTACTTC. It yields the protein CASSLGGAQYF.

The sample holds a few counts of this clonotype. V and J are TRBV7-9 and TRBJ1-2; 7 nucleotides match TRBD1. The CDR3 has 15 amino acids. V gave up 5 bases and J gave up 3 bases; unmatched junction bases: 9. CDR1 is SEHNR and CDR2 is FQNEAQ in the germline V gene (reference sequence). CDR3 sequence: CASSGTDSGDYGYTF. For the CDR3, the DNA is TGTGCCAGCAGCGGGACAGATTCGGGCGACTATGGCTACACCTTC.

The chain has TRBV6-1 and TRBJ2-3; D is perhaps TRBD2 (5 bases). V was clipped by 7 bases and J by 7 bases, with 15 bases between them. The CDR3 runs 13 residues. Germline CDR1 MNHNS, CDR2 SASEGT. The CDR3 spells CASTPREGNTQYF. The CDR3 DNA follows: TGTGCCAGCACCCCTCGAGAGGGAAATACGCAGTATTTT.

This clonotype was found many times. CDR3 in amino acids: CASSTRLAESTDTQYF. For the CDR3, the DNA is TGTGCCAGCAGCACGAGACTAGCGGAAAGCACAGATACGCAGTATTTT. The chain couples TRBV7-9 to TRBJ2-3; 9 nucleotides match TRBD2. Germline CDR1 and CDR2: SEHNR and FQNEAQ (reference sequence). V lost 5 bases to trimming and J lost 0 bases; unmatched junction nucleotides: 6. This CDR3 region has 16 residues.

Many counts were recorded for this clonotype. The chain combines TRBV30 with TRBJ2-7; 8 nucleotides agree with TRBD1. Germline trimming cut 2 bases from V and 6 bases from J; bases unmatched to any gene: 12. This CDR3 has 15 amino acids. Per germline, CDR1 GTSNPN and CDR2 SVGIG (reference sequence). This CDR3 reads CAWSKGDRGLFEQYF. The CDR3 DNA is TGTGCCTGGAGTAAGGGTGACAGGGGATTGTTCGAGCAGTACTTC.

Regarding this clonotype: Just one base apart from a much larger clone, this may be a read error. V gene TRBV14 combines with J gene TRBJ2-1; no reliable D call. The J call may be faulty, since TRBJ2-7 better matches the DNA end. This CDR3 has 15 amino acids. CDR1 is SGHDN, CDR2 FVKESK, per germline. The CDR3 nucleotides are TGTGCCAGCAGCCCTACGCCCCGACCCTACAATGAGCAGTACTTC. This translates into CASSPTPRPYNEQYF.

This chain links TRBV20-1 with TRBJ2-7; TRBD2 aligns across 7 bases. CDR3 size: 11 residues. The trim removed 6 bases at V and 5 bases at J, leaving 4 bases unmatched. Germline CDR1 DFQATT, CDR2 SNEGSKA (reference sequence). The CDR3 nucleotides read TGCAGTGCGTGGGGGAGGGACGAGCAGTACTTC. Translating it yields CSAWGRDEQYF.

The sample holds many counts of this clonotype. The chain couples TRBV7-3 to TRBJ1-2; 10 bases match TRBD1. V shed 5 bases, J shed 8 bases, and the junction held 11 bases outside the gene matches. The CDR3 spans 15 residues. Germline V gives CDR1 SGHTA, CDR2 FQGTGA. The CDR3 here is CASSPEGQGSGGYTF. CDR3 sequence (DNA): TGTGCCAGCAGCCCCGAGGGACAGGGGTCAGGCGGCTACACCTTC.

This clonotype was detected ten times or more. The V and J genes are TRBV6-2 or TRBV6-3 and TRBJ2-7; D gene ambiguous. The CDR3 runs 13 residues. The V gene's germline CDR1 is MNHEY and CDR2 SVGEGT. The ends were cut back, 4 bases at V and 12 bases at J, with 19 bases in the middle. DNA for the CDR3: TGTGCCAGCAGTTGGGTCCCTCCCGGCCCAAGGTACTTC. Translated: CASSWVPPGPRYF.

The chain employs TRBV28 and TRBJ2-3; weak D call: TRBD1 (6 bases). The CDR3 is 15 amino acids. The germline V gene has CDR1 MDHEN and CDR2 SYDVKM. Trimming stripped 4 bases from V and 6 bases from J, with 17 bases between. The CDR3 protein is CASSSQGFRPDTQYF. For the CDR3, the DNA is TGTGCCAGCAGTTCCCAGGGGTTCCGACCCGATACGCAGTATTTT.

At least ten counts were recorded for this clonotype. V usage is TRBV5-7 and J usage is TRBJ2-3; 7 positions agree with TRBD1. TRBV5-7 is flagged as an ORF with uncertain function. The CDR3 loop spans 18 amino acids. Germline trimming cut 4 bases from V and 2 bases from J; bases unmatched to any gene: 16. DNA for the CDR3: TGTGCCAGCAGCACCGGGACAGAATACACAGAATACACAGATACGCAGTATTTT. Amino acid sequence: CASSTGTEYTEYTDTQYF.

This clonotype was seen more than once but under ten times. The CDR3 here is CASSESTHGTGTINEQFF. The CDR3 DNA follows: TGCGCCAGCAGTGAGTCGACTCATGGGACAGGCACAATCAATGAGCAGTTCTTC. The rearrangement links TRBV10-2 to TRBJ2-1; 8 positions agree with TRBD1. The CDR3 length is 18 residues. Trimming cost V 0 bases and J 6 bases; bases outside gene matches: 13. CDR1 and CDR2 (germline): WSHSY, SAAADI.

The chain recombines TRBV27 with TRBJ2-7; tentatively, D is TRBD2 (7 bases). The germline gives CDR1 MNHEY, CDR2 SMNVEV (reference sequence). Trimming pared 3 bases from V and 3 bases from J, leaving 15 bases between. This CDR3 has 15 residues. CDR3 DNA: TGTGCCAGCAGTTTTGGGAGGGGGGGTGGCTACGAGCAGTACTTC. Its protein is CASSFGRGGGYEQYF.

This clonotype was detected many times. The rearrangement links TRBV28 to TRBJ2-3, with D maybe TRBD2 (6 bases). Trimming cost V 10 bases and J 2 bases, with 19 bases left between them. Germline V CDR1 and CDR2: MDHEN, SYDVKM. CDR3 length equals 15 residues. The CDR3 is CATNQGLGLTDTQYF. CDR3 nucleotide sequence: TGTGCCACGAATCAGGGACTCGGTCTCACAGATACGCAGTATTTT. Together with reference TRBV28 and TRBJ2-3, the CDR3 gives the full variable domain: DVKVTQSSRYLVKRTGEKVFLECVQDMDHENMFWYRQDPGLGLRLIYFSYDVKMKEKGDIPEGYSVSREKKERFSLILESASTNQTSMYLCATNQGLGLTDTQYFGPGTRLTVL.

This clonotype was seen at least ten times. The chain links TRBV29-1 to TRBJ2-1; TRBD2 agrees at 16 bases. This CDR3 spans 18 amino acids. The V segment lost 1 base and the J segment 8 bases; nucleotides outside the gene matches: 11. Germline V gene data show CDR1 as SQVTM and CDR2 as ANQGSEA. CDR3 sequence reads: CSVEGGLAGGPRGDEQFF. CDR3 DNA sequence: TGCAGCGTTGAAGGGGGACTAGCGGGAGGGCCTAGGGGGGATGAGCAGTTCTTC.

This clonotype was detected many times. The chain recombines TRBV5-1 with TRBJ2-2, with D tentatively TRBD2 (6 bases). Between the trimmed V and J ends, which lost 0 bases and 4 bases, there was a span of 10 bases. Germline values: CDR1 SGHRS, CDR2 YFSETQ. CDR3 length equals 15 residues. CDR3 sequence reads: CASSLAAEGTGELFF. The DNA for the CDR3 is TGCGCCAGCAGCTTGGCAGCGGAGGGCACCGGGGAGCTGTTTTTT.

This clonotype was seen at least ten times. The V call is TRBV12-3 or TRBV12-4, the J call TRBJ1-4, with D unresolved. The CDR3 contains 14 residues. V was pared by 7 bases and J by 8 bases, with 17 bases between. The CDR3 is CASKVSNRREKLFF. The DNA of the CDR3 is TGTGCCAGCAAGGTATCGAATCGGAGAGAAAAACTGTTTTTT.

V and J are TRBV14 and TRBJ2-1, with D possibly TRBD2 on 5 matching bases. Per the germline V gene, CDR1 is SGHDN and CDR2 is FVKESK. V dropped 4 bases and J dropped 5 bases, with 18 bases sitting between them. This CDR3 contains 16 residues. This chain's CDR3 is CASSPKTGLLNNEQFF. CDR3 in DNA: TGTGCCAGCAGCCCCAAAACCGGACTGTTAAACAATGAGCAGTTCTTC.

The chain has TRBV5-1 and TRBJ2-7, with TRBD2 matching 13 bases. CDR3 length: 15 residues. CDR1 is SGHRS, CDR2 YFSETQ, per germline. V lost 4 bases to trimming and J lost 2 bases; unmatched junction nucleotides: 3. As DNA, the CDR3 is TGCGCCAGCAGCGGGACTAGCGGGGTTACCTACGAGCAGTACTTC. It is translated as CASSGTSGVTYEQYF.

This clonotype has ten or more counts. The chain has TRBV20-1 and TRBJ2-7; 8 positions agree with TRBD1. The CDR3 extends over 14 amino acids. Germline CDR1 reads DFQATT; CDR2 reads SNEGSKA (reference sequence). After removal of 6 bases from V and 5 bases from J, the junction contained 12 bases not matched to a gene. The CDR3: CSARRTGLADEQYF. In DNA form, the CDR3 reads TGCAGTGCCCGAAGGACAGGGTTGGCGGACGAGCAGTACTTC.

This clonotype was seen ten or more times. The CDR3 spells CSASDPRRAGRELFF. In DNA form, the CDR3 reads TGCAGTGCTAGTGACCCTCGACGGGCTGGGCGGGAGCTGTTTTTT. The V gene is TRBV20-1, the J gene TRBJ2-2; D gene ambiguous. The CDR3 sequence is 15 residues long. The V and J ends lost 3 bases and 9 bases respectively, with 20 bases between them. CDR1 DFQATT and CDR2 SNEGSKA come from the germline V gene (reference sequence).

The chain is built from TRBV5-1 and TRBJ1-5; 10 nucleotides align to TRBD1. V was pared by 4 bases and J by 3 bases, with 4 bases of the junction left unmatched. The CDR3 covers 15 residues. Germline CDR1 SGHRS, CDR2 YFSETQ. CDR3 region: CASSPGTGDNQPQHF. CDR3 coding DNA: TGCGCCAGCAGCCCCGGGACAGGGGACAATCAGCCCCAGCATTTT.

The CDR3 DNA follows: TGTGCCAGCAGTCCCTCCGGGGCGGGAGGGTACAATGAGCAGTTCTTC. Protein product: CASSPSGAGGYNEQFF. The genes are TRBV27 and TRBJ2-1, with 9 bases matching TRBD2. The V gene's germline CDR1 is MNHEY and CDR2 SMNVEV (reference sequence). The V and J ends lost 5 bases and 4 bases, in that order; junction bases with no gene match: 9. The CDR3 runs to 16 residues.

For this clonotype: At one end the junction does not follow the germline gene, possibly because of a read error. V gene TRBV29-1 combines with J gene TRBJ2-1, with D perhaps matching TRBD2 (5 bases). Germline-derived CDR1 and CDR2 are SQVTM and ANQGSEA. The CDR3 extends over 13 amino acids. The CDR3: CGVAQRSYNEQFF. In nucleotides, the CDR3 is TGCGGCGTTGCCCAGCGGAGCTACAATGAGCAGTTCTTC.

CDR3 DNA: TGTGCCAGCAGCTTAGCTTCCGCTAGCGGGATTGAGACCGGGGAGCTGTTTTTT. It encodes CASSLASASGIETGELFF. This rearrangement joins TRBV7-6 to TRBJ2-2; 9 nucleotides agree with TRBD2. This CDR3 region has 18 residues. Germline V gene sequence: CDR1 SGHVS, CDR2 FNYEAQ. V shed 0 bases and J 5 bases; nucleotides not matched to a gene: 10.